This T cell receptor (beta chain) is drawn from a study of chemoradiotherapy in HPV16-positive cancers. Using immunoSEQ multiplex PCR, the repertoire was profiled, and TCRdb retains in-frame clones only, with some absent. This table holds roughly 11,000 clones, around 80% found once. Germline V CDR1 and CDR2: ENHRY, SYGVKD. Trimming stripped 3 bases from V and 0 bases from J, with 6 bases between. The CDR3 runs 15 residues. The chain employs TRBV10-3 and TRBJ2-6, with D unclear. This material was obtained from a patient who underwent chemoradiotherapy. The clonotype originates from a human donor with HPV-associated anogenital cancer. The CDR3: CAISDPVSGANVLTF. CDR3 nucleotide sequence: TGTGCCATCAGTGATCCGGTCTCTGGGGCCAACGTCCTGACTTTC.